The clone carrying this TCR beta chain is large by share. Clones were read by immunoSEQ multiplex PCR, and TCRdb kept only the in-frame ones, dropping some. The sample carries approximately 44,000 clones, roughly nine tenths recorded once. V was shortened by 3 bases and J by 4 bases, with 15 bases between the two germline ends. The germline V gene encodes CDR1 MDHEN and CDR2 SYDVKM. The CDR3 is 15 amino acids. This specimen belongs to a study of OX40 agonist ivuxolimab in advanced cancers. Study in general: The drug used for patients, ivuxolimab, was an agonistic anti-OX40 (CD134) antibody.

The chain joins TRBV28 to TRBJ1-2, with a weak D call TRBD1 (5 bases). The origin of this receptor is an adult with an advanced solid tumor such as melanoma, head and neck, liver or kidney cancer. Sequencing used CD4+ or CD8+ T cells sorted from blood, obtained in a trial of the OX40 agonist ivuxolimab. This CDR3 is CASSLGLQESYGYTF. In DNA form, the CDR3 reads TGTGCCAGCAGTTTGGGACTACAGGAATCCTATGGCTACACCTTC.